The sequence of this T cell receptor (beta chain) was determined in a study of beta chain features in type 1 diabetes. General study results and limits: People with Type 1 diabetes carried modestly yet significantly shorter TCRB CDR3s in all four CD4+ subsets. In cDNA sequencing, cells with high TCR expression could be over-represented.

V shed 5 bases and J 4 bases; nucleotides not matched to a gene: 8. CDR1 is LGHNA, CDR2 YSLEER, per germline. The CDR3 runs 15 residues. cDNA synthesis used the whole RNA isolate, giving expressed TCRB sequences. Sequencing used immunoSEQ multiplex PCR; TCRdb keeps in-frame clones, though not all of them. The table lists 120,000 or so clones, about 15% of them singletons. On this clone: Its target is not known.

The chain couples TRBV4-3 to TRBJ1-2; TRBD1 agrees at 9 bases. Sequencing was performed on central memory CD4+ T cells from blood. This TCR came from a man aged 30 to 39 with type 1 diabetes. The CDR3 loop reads CASSSGDRESYGYTF. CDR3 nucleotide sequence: TGCGCCAGCAGCTCGGGGGACAGGGAGTCCTATGGCTACACCTTC.